This T cell receptor (beta chain) was recorded in a study of CXCR3-negative and CXCR3-positive naive CD8 T cells. General study findings and limits: In CXCR3-positive naive cells, the TRB CDR3s were more hydrophobic than in CXCR3-negative naive cells.

TRB cDNA was prepared as libraries by UMI-labeled 5' RACE. Reprocessing the 5' RACE reads, TCRdb reports a single entry for every CDR3 protein and omits DNA. This listing includes around 90,000 distinct CDR3 sequences. A note on this clonotype: Its antigen is undetermined.

The source is a human donor in good health. Some clones in this sample may be carry-over from other donors' samples. Sequences were obtained from naive CXCR3- CD8+ T cells from blood. As for subset: CD45RO-CCR7+CD27+CD95- naive CD8+ T cells lacking CXCR3 (TNR3-).

CDR3 sequence: CASRGSSGGSYEQYF. The chain combines TRBV2 with TRBJ2-7; TCRdb gives TRBD2 as the D gene, but with no DNA this cannot be confirmed. Germline CDR1 and CDR2: SNHLY and FYNNEI. The CDR3 is 15 amino acids.